Below, 14 T cell receptor beta chains from the same sample are listed, as sequenced in a study of OX40 agonist ivuxolimab in advanced cancers. Sequenced by immunoSEQ multiplex PCR; TCRdb stores in-frame clones only, minus some. The profile shows around 30,000 clones, 75% to 90% of them singletons. The source material was CD4+ or CD8+ T cells sorted from blood, sampled in a trial of the OX40 agonist ivuxolimab. These receptors all come from an adult with an advanced solid tumor such as melanoma, head and neck, liver or kidney cancer.

This chain joins TRBV7-9 and TRBJ2-7; D is ambiguous. Germline assignment: CDR1 SEHNR and CDR2 FQNEAQ (reference sequence). V was trimmed by 4 bases and J by 5 bases, leaving 12 bases between them. The CDR3 extends over 13 amino acids. Here the CDR3 reads CASSSRNFNEQYF. In DNA form, the CDR3 reads TGTGCCAGCAGCTCCCGTAATTTCAACGAGCAGTACTTC.

The chain has TRBV9 and TRBJ2-1, with a weak D call TRBD2 (5 bases). V dropped 0 bases and J dropped 0 bases, with 13 bases sitting between them. The CDR3 covers 17 residues. Germline lookup yields CDR1 SGDLS and CDR2 YYNGEE. CDR3 residues: CASSVGGSASSYNEQFF. In DNA form, the CDR3 reads TGTGCCAGCAGCGTAGGCGGTAGCGCAAGCTCCTACAATGAGCAGTTCTTC.

The chain is built from TRBV19 and TRBJ1-5; D call uncertain. The CDR3 runs to 16 residues. The ends were cut back, 3 bases at V and 1 base at J, with 13 bases in the middle. CDR1 and CDR2 (germline): LNHDA, SQIVND (reference sequence). In nucleotides, the CDR3 is TGTGCCAGTAGTATCGTGTGGGAAACGAGCAATCAGCCCCAGCATTTT. Amino acid sequence: CASSIVWETSNQPQHF. The entire variable domain, with the rest obtained from reference TRBV19 and TRBJ1-5, is as follows: DGGITQSPKYLFRKEGQNVTLSCEQNLNHDAMYWYRQDPGQGLRLIYYSQIVNDFQKGDIAEGYSVSREKKESFPLTVTSAQKNPTAFYLCASSIVWETSNQPQHFGDGTRLSIL.

This clone was recorded only once. This rearrangement joins TRBV7-9 to TRBJ2-7, with 8 bases lining up with TRBD2. Germline CDR1 is SEHNR and CDR2 is FQNEAQ (reference sequence). The CDR3 contains 18 residues. V shed 1 base, J shed 0 bases, and the junction held 11 bases outside the gene matches. The CDR3 region has the DNA TGTGCCAGCAGCTTAGGCCCGGGGGAGCGGGGGAGCTCCTACGAGCAGTACTTC. This gives the protein CASSLGPGERGSSYEQYF.

This chain joins TRBV4-1 and TRBJ2-1, with 8 bases identical to TRBD1. The CDR3 consists of 15 residues. CDR1 is MGHRA and CDR2 is YSYEKL in the germline V gene. The trim removed 3 bases at V and 5 bases at J, leaving 6 bases unmatched. The CDR3 DNA reads TGCGCCAGCAGCCACCCAGGGACAGGAGACAATGAGCAGTTCTTC. Translation: CASSHPGTGDNEQFF.

J is TRBJ2-5 and V is TRBV7-3; possibly TRBD1 or TRBD2 for D (6 bases each). The germline V gene has CDR1 SGHTA and CDR2 FQGTGA. The CDR3 runs to 13 residues. The V end was cut by 3 bases, the J end by 4 bases, with 9 bases between. The CDR3 is CASSLGGSETQYF. The CDR3 nucleotides are TGTGCCAGCAGCTTGGGGGGCTCAGAGACCCAGTACTTC. The variable domain in full, completed from reference TRBV7-3 and TRBJ2-5, reads GAGVSQTPSNKVTEKGKYVELRCDPISGHTALYWYRQSLGQGPEFLIYFQGTGAADDSGLPNDRFFAVRPEGSVSTLKIQRTERGDSAVYLCASSLGGSETQYFGPGTRLLVL.

The chain combines TRBV6-6 with TRBJ2-2; D not resolved. The CDR3 has 14 residues. V lost 5 bases and J 0 bases, leaving 7 bases between the germline ends. From germline, CDR1 is MNHNY and CDR2 SVGAGI (reference sequence). CDR3 DNA: TGTGCCAGCAGTGGACCGACGAACACCGGGGAGCTGTTTTTT. It specifies CASSGPTNTGELFF.

This chain's CDR3 is CASSLSGQRNSPLHF. The CDR3 region has the DNA TGTGCCAGCAGCTTATCCGGACAGAGAAATTCACCCCTCCACTTT. The gene calls are TRBV7-3 and TRBJ1-6, with TRBD1 as a possible D gene (6 bases). V was pared by 2 bases and J by 7 bases, with 12 bases between. Germline CDR1 is SGHTA and CDR2 is FQGTGA. The CDR3 loop spans 15 amino acids.

The J gene is TRBJ2-1, the V gene TRBV30; TRBD1 matches 12 bases. CDR3 length: 15 amino acids. CDR1 and CDR2 from the germline V gene are GTSNPN and SVGIG (reference sequence). The J segment lost 7 bases and the V segment lost 5 bases, leaving 9 bases of the junction unmatched. CDR3 DNA sequence: TGTGCCTGGGACCTCGGGACAGGGGGCTTAAATGAGCAGTTCTTC. As protein: CAWDLGTGGLNEQFF.

This clone appeared once. The chain uses TRBV6-1 and TRBJ2-7; weak D call: TRBD2 (6 bases). This CDR3 spans 14 amino acids. Per germline, CDR1 MNHNS and CDR2 SASEGT. Trimming took off 5 bases at V and 6 bases at J, with 17 bases between the two ends. In DNA, the CDR3 is TGTGCCAGCAGTACGCAGGGAGGACCCGGCGAGCAGTACTTC. Translating gives CASSTQGGPGEQYF.

The chain couples TRBV9 to TRBJ2-7; D tentatively fits TRBD1 or TRBD2 (5 bases each). The CDR3 is 14 residues long. V lost 4 bases and J 0 bases, leaving 11 bases between the germline ends. In germline, CDR1 is SGDLS, CDR2 YYNGEE. The CDR3 is CASSQRDGSYEQYF. Written as DNA, the CDR3 is TGTGCCAGCAGCCAACGGGACGGCTCCTACGAGCAGTACTTC.

The CDR3 region is CASSLVPTLAAYEQYF. CDR3 nucleotide sequence: TGTGCCAGCAGCTTAGTTCCTACACTAGCGGCCTACGAGCAGTACTTC. This chain links TRBV11-2 with TRBJ2-7; 8 positions agree with TRBD2. This CDR3 has 16 amino acids. V shed 1 base and J 2 bases; nucleotides not matched to a gene: 7. Germline CDR1 SGHAT, CDR2 FQNNGV.

This chain uses TRBV6-5 with TRBJ2-7; TRBD2 is a possible D gene (6 bases). Trimming stripped 6 bases from V and 2 bases from J, with 11 bases between. Germline V gene sequence: CDR1 MNHEY, CDR2 SVGAGI. The CDR3 totals 13 residues. For the CDR3, the DNA is TGTGCCAGCAGCCACAGGAGGGCCTACGAGCAGTACTTC. Translation: CASSHRRAYEQYF.

The sample holds a few counts of this clone. The chain employs TRBV7-9 and TRBJ1-6; 8 bases are a match to TRBD1. This CDR3 comprises 14 residues. Germline loops: CDR1 SEHNR, CDR2 FQNEAQ (reference sequence). J gave up 8 bases and V 5 bases, and 5 bases lay outside the gene matches. CDR3 DNA: TGTGCCAGCAGCACGGACAGGGTGGATTCACCCCTCCACTTT. This translates into CASSTDRVDSPLHF.